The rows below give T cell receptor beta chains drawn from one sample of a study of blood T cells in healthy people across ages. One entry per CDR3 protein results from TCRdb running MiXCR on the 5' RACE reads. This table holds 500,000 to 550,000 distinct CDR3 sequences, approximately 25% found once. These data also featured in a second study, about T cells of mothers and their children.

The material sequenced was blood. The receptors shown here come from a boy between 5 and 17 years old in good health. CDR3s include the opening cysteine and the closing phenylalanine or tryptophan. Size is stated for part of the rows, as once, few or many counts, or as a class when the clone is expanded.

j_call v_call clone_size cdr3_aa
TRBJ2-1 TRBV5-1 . CASSEGGLSYNEQFF
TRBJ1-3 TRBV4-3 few CASSQDRVSGNTIYF
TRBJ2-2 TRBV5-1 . CASSLGPTGALFF
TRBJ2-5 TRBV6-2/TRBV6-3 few CASSYSMDSAETQYF
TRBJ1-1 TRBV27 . CASSSAGGNRPEAFF
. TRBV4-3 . CASSPGLRVENEQFF
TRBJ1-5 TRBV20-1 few CSARDGVKRVHPQHF
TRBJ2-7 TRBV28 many CASRRGIYEQYF
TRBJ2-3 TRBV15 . CATSRETSRTDTQYF
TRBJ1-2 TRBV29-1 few CSVERRTGGYRIYGYTF
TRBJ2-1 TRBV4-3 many CASSLRTSGGYNEQFF
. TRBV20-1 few CSAADRAYNGQFF
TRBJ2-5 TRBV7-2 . CASSLVGRGEETQYF
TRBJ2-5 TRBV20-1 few CSARDSSGGTQYF
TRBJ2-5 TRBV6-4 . CASSDLTKGQETQYF
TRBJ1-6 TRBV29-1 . CSVRIQGWSSPLHF
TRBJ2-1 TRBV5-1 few CASSSSSGRNEQFF
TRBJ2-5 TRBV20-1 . CSARDPGGRETQYF
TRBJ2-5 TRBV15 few CATSRDGRETQYF
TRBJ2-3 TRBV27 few CASSKDPGTDTQYF
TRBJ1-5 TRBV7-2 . CASSLSHTGGQPQHF
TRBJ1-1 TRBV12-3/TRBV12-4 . CASSLSQADTEAFF
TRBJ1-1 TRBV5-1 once CASSGGGGPATEAFF
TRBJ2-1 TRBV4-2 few CASSQGLGSYNEQFF
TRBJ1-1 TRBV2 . CASSEGHGRQRITEAFF
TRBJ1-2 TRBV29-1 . CSVDSDRDTRNYGYTF
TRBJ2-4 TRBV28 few CASSQTSTGGNIQYF
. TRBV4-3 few CASSQEGGASEQFF
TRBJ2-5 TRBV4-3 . CASSQGTSGPQETQYF
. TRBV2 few CASRNQAGVVSDEQFF
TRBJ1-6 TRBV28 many CASSSGSSYNSPLHF
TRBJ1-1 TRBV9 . CASSVRGRGRRTEAFF
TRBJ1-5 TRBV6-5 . CASSPRTGVNQPQHF
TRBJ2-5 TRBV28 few CASSLSPRVAGETQYF
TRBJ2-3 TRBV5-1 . CASSLVGSSDTDTQYF
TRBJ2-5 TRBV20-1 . CSGINAELDPFNSWGETQYF
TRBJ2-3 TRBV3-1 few CASSQVNTDTQYF
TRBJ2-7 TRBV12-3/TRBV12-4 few CASSSKGTGHHEQYF
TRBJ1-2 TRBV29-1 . CSVEADHRLYGYTF
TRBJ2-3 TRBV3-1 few CASRGSHQGNIYTQYF
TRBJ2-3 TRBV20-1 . CSASIGASGTDTQYF
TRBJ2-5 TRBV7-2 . CASSLAGRGRAGKTQYF
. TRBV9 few CASSPDLGTGAREQYF
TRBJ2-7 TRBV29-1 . CSVVDRESYEQYF
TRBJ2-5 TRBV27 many CASSFTGGGETQYF
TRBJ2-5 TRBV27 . CASSRLSEETQYF
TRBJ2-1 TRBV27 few CASRTPSRTTNNEQFF
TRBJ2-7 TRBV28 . CASKYQGTGYEQYF